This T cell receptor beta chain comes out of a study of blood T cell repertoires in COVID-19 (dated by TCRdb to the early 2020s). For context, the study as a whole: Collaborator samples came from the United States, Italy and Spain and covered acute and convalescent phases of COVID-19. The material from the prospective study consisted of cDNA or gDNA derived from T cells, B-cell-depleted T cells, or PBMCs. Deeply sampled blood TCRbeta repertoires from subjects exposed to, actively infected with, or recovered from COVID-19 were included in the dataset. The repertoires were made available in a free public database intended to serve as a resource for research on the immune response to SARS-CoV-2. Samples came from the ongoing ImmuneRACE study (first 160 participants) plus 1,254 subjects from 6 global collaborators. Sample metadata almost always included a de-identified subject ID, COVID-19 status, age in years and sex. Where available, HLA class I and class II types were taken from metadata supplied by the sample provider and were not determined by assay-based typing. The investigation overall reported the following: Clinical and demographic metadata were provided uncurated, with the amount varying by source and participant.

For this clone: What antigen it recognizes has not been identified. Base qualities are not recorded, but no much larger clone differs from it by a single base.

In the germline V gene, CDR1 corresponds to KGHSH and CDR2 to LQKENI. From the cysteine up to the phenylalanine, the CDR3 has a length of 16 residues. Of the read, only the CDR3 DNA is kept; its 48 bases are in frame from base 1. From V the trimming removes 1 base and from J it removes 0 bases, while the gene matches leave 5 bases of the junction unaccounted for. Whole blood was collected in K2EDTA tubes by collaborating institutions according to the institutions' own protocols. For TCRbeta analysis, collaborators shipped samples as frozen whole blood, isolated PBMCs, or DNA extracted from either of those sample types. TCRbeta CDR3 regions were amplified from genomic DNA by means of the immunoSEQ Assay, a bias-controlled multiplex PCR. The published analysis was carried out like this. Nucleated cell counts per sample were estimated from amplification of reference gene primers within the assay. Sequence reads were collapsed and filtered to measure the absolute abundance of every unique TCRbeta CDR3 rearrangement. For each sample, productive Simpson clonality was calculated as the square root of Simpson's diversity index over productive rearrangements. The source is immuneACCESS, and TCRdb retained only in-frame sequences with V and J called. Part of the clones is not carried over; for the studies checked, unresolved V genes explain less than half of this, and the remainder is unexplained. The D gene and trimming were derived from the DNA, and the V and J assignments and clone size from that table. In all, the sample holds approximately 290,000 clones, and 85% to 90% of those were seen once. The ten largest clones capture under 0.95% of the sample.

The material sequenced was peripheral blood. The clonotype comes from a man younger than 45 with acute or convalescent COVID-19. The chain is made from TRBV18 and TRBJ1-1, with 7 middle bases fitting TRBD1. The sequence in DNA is TGTGCCAGCTCACCACGGACAGGAGAAATGAACACTGAAGCTTTCTTT. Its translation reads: CASSPRTGEMNTEAFF.